The source of this T cell receptor (beta chain) is a study of blood T cells in healthy people across ages. Every sample yielded at least 7 million isolated PBMCs. The authors ran a second PCR of about 6 to 11 cycles using a sample-barcoded 5' primer and a J-beta primer mix. MiXCR, run by TCRdb on the 5' RACE reads, gives a single entry per CDR3 protein. Here the sample spans 600,000 to 1,000,000 distinct CDR3 sequences, roughly 25% being singletons. CDR3 length equals 15 residues. Trimming took 0 bases from V and 4 from J; bases not matched to a gene: 3. Germline CDR1 reads LNHNV; CDR2 reads YYDKDF (reference sequence). These same records also appear under a second study, on T cells of mothers and their children. That investigation notes: For related and unrelated pairs alike, thymic selection shapes TCR recombination output similarly.

The gene calls are TRBV15 and TRBJ2-5, with 9 bases lining up with TRBD1. The source material was blood. The TCR originated in a boy aged 5-17 years in good health. The CDR3 DNA sequence: TGTGCCACCAGCAGAGATCAACAGGGGGCAGAGACCCAGTACTTC. This sequence encodes CATSRDQQGAETQYF.